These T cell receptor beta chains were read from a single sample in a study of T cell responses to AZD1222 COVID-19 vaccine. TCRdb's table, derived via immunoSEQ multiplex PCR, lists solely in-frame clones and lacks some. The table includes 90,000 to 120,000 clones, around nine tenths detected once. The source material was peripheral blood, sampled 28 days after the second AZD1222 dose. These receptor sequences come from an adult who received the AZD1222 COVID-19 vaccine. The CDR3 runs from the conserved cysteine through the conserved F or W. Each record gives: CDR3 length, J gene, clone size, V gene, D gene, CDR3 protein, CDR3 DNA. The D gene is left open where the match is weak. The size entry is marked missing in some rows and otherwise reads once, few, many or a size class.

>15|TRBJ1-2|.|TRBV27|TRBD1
CASRARDRHNYGYTF
TGTGCCAGCAGAGCAAGGGACAGGCATAACTATGGCTACACCTTC
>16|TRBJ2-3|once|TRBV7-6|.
CASSLGFAHSTDTQYF
TGTGCCAGCAGCTTAGGCTTCGCGCATAGCACAGATACGCAGTATTTT
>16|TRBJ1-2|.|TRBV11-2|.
CASSLEGRATNYGYTF
TGTGCCAGCAGCTTAGAAGGCAGGGCGACTAACTATGGCTACACCTTC
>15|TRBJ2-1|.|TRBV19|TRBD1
CASSPNRGIYNEQFF
TGTGCCAGTAGTCCCAACAGGGGTATCTACAATGAGCAGTTCTTC
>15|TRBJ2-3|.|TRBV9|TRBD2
CASSETSGSADTQYF
TGTGCCAGCAGCGAGACTAGCGGGAGTGCAGATACGCAGTATTTT
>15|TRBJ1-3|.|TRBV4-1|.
CASSQDPTDGNTIYF
TGCGCCAGCAGCCAAGATCCGACAGATGGAAACACCATATATTTT
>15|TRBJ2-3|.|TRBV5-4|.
CASSRQERATDTQYF
TGTGCCAGCAGCCGCCAGGAGCGGGCAACAGATACGCAGTATTTT
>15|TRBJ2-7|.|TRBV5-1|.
CASSFAGLNSYEQYF
TGCGCCAGCAGCTTCGCAGGGCTTAACTCCTACGAGCAGTACTTC
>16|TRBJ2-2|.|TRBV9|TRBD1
CASSVPGTGRAGELFF
TGTGCCAGCAGCGTGCCCGGGACAGGGAGGGCCGGGGAGCTGTTTTTT
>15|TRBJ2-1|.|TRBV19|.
CASSPPTGYYNEQFF
TGTGCCAGTAGTCCCCCAACGGGCTATTACAATGAGCAGTTCTTC
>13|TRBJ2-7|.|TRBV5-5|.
CASSLAAGYEQYF
TGTGCCAGCAGCTTGGCGGCGGGCTACGAGCAGTACTTC
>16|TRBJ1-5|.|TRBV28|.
CASSLWQGGGNQPQHF
TGTGCCAGCAGTTTATGGCAGGGTGGGGGCAATCAGCCCCAGCATTTT
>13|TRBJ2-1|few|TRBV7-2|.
CASGDPPLNEQFF
TGTGCCAGCGGAGACCCCCCCCTCAATGAGCAGTTCTTC
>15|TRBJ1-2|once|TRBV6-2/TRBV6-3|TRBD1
CASSNTGTGNYGYTF
TGTGCCAGCAGTAATACCGGGACAGGGAACTATGGCTACACCTTC
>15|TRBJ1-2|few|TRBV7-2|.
CASSLAAGTFYGYTF
TGTGCCAGCAGCTTAGCGGCAGGGACCTTCTATGGCTACACCTTC
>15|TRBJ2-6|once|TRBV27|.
CASSSRLNGANVLTF
TGTGCCAGCAGTTCAAGGTTAAACGGGGCCAACGTCCTGACTTTC
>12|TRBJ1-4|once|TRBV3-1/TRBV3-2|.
CASSHVPEKLFF
TGTGCCAGCAGCCACGTTCCGGAAAAACTGTTTTTT
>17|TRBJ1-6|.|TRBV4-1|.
CASSHPFRGEYNSPLHF
TGCGCCAGCAGCCACCCGTTTCGGGGGGAATATAATTCACCCCTCCACTTT
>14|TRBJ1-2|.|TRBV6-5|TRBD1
CASSLSGTGLGYTF
TGTGCCAGCAGCCTTTCCGGGACAGGGTTAGGCTACACCTTC
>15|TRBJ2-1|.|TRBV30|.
CAWSVRQGFDNEQFF
TGTGCCTGGAGTGTACGCCAGGGATTTGACAATGAGCAGTTCTTC
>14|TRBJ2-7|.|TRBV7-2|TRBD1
CASSYGTGAYEQYF
TGTGCCAGCAGTTATGGGACAGGCGCCTACGAGCAGTACTTC
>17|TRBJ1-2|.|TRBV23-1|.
CASSQSDVKVGSYGYTF
TGCGCCAGCAGTCAATCGGATGTGAAGGTAGGGTCCTATGGCTACACCTTC
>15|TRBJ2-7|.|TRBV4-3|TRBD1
CASSQDRGQSYEQYF
TGCGCCAGCAGCCAAGATAGGGGACAGTCCTACGAGCAGTACTTC
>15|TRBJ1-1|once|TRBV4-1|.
CASSQEGMENTEAFF
TGCGCCAGCAGCCAAGAAGGGATGGAGAACACTGAAGCTTTCTTT
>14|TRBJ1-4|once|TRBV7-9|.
CASSSRGMNEKLFF
TGTGCCAGCAGCAGTAGAGGGATGAATGAAAAACTGTTTTTT
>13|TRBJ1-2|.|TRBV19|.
CASSIPTGVGYTF
TGTGCCAGTAGTATACCTACAGGAGTCGGCTACACCTTC
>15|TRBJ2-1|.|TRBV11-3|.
CASSPWASGANEQFF
TGTGCCAGCAGCCCCTGGGCTAGTGGCGCAAATGAGCAGTTCTTC
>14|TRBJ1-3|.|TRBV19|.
CASKGQGSGNTIYF
TGTGCCAGTAAGGGGCAGGGTTCTGGAAACACCATATATTTT
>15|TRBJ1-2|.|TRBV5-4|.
CASSAHRSKNYGYTF
TGTGCCAGCAGCGCTCACAGGTCCAAGAACTATGGCTACACCTTC
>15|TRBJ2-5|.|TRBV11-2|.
CASSFQRTIQETQYF
TGTGCCAGCAGCTTCCAGAGGACTATTCAAGAGACCCAGTACTTC
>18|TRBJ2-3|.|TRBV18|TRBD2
CASSPLPGLATSTDTQYF
TGTGCCAGCTCTCCCCTGCCGGGACTAGCGACTAGCACAGATACGCAGTATTTT
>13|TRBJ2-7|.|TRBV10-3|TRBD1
CAISEGDSYEQYF
TGTGCCATCAGTGAGGGGGACAGCTACGAGCAGTACTTC
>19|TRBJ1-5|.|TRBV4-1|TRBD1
CASSQGLSLRGLSNQPQHF
TGCGCCAGCAGCCAAGGTCTCTCTCTAAGGGGGCTGAGCAATCAGCCCCAGCATTTT
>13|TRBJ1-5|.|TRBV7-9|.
CASSPTDLQPQHF
TGTGCCAGCAGCCCCACGGATCTACAGCCCCAGCATTTT
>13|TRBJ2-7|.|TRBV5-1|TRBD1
CASTGQGALEQYF
TGCGCCAGCACCGGACAGGGGGCCCTGGAGCAGTACTTC
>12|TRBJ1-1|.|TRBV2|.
CASISRNTEAFF
TGTGCCAGCATTTCCAGGAACACTGAAGCTTTCTTT
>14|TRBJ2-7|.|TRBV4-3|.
CASSQADGAYEQYF
TGCGCCAGCAGCCAAGCGGACGGAGCCTACGAGCAGTACTTC
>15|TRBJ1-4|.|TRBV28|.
CASSLLGPRREKLFF
TGTGCCAGCAGTTTATTGGGCCCGCGTAGGGAAAAACTGTTTTTT
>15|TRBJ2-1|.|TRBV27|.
CASSPESTAYNEQFF
TGTGCCAGCAGTCCGGAGTCGACGGCGTACAATGAGCAGTTCTTC
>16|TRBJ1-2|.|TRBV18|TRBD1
CASSPPGQYINYGYTF
TGTGCCAGCTCACCACCGGGACAGTATATTAACTATGGCTACACCTTC
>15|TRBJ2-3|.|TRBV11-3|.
CASRESHSSTDTQYF
TGTGCCAGCAGGGAGAGTCACAGTAGCACAGATACGCAGTATTTT
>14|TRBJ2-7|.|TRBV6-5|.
CASSYGSEKSKQYF
TGTGCCAGCAGTTACGGGAGCGAAAAGAGTAAGCAGTACTTC
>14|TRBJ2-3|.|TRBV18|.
CASSLWTVTDTQYF
TGTGCCAGCTCACTTTGGACAGTCACAGATACGCAGTATTTT
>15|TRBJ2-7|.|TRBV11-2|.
CASSPLSLSSYEQYF
TGTGCCAGCAGCCCACTGTCCCTCAGCTCCTACGAGCAGTACTTC
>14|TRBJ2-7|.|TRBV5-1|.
CASALQISSYEQYF
TGCGCCAGCGCTCTGCAGATTAGCTCCTACGAGCAGTACTTC
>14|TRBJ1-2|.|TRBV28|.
CASSLGGHSGGYTF
TGTGCCAGCAGTTTAGGGGGCCACTCCGGCGGCTACACCTTC
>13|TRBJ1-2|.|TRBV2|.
CASSGSFGYGYTF
TGTGCCAGCAGTGGGTCTTTCGGGTATGGCTACACCTTC
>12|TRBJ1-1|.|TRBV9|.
CASSVGGTEAFF
TGTGCCAGCAGCGTAGGGGGAACTGAAGCTTTCTTT
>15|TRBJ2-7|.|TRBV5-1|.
CASSFADLRVYEQYF
TGCGCCAGCAGCTTTGCGGATTTAAGGGTCTACGAGCAGTACTTC
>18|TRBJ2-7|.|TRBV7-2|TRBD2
CASSWRVGTSGGTYEQYF
TGTGCCAGCAGCTGGAGGGTTGGGACTAGCGGGGGCACCTACGAGCAGTACTTC
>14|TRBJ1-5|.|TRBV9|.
CASSVGGGEQPQHF
TGTGCCAGCAGCGTAGGAGGGGGTGAACAGCCCCAGCATTTT
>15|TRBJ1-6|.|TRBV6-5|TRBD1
CASSWGQGGYSPLHF
TGTGCCAGCAGTTGGGGACAGGGCGGTTACTCACCCCTCCACTTT
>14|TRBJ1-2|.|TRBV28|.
CASSFTGSDYGYTF
TGTGCCAGCAGTTTTACAGGGAGTGACTATGGCTACACCTTC
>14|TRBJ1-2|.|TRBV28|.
CASSPPLHSYGYTF
TGTGCCAGCAGCCCCCCCTTACACAGCTATGGCTACACCTTC
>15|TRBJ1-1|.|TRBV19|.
CASSIGGVPNTEAFF
TGTGCCAGTAGTATAGGCGGGGTGCCGAACACTGAAGCTTTCTTT
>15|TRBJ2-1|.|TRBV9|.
CASSGGPERGNEQFF
TGTGCCAGCAGCGGAGGCCCGGAGAGAGGGAATGAGCAGTTCTTC
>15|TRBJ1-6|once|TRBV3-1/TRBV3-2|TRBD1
CASSQGQGGNSPLHF
TGTGCCAGCAGCCAAGGTCAGGGGGGTAATTCACCCCTCCACTTT
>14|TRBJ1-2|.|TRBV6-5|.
CASSYSGESYGYTF
TGTGCCAGCAGTTACTCCGGGGAAAGCTATGGCTACACCTTC
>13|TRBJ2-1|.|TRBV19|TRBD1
CASTMGQPNEQFF
TGTGCCAGTACCATGGGACAGCCCAATGAGCAGTTCTTC
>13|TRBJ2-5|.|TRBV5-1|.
CASSLAGGQTQYF
TGCGCCAGCAGCTTGGCCGGTGGCCAGACCCAGTACTTC